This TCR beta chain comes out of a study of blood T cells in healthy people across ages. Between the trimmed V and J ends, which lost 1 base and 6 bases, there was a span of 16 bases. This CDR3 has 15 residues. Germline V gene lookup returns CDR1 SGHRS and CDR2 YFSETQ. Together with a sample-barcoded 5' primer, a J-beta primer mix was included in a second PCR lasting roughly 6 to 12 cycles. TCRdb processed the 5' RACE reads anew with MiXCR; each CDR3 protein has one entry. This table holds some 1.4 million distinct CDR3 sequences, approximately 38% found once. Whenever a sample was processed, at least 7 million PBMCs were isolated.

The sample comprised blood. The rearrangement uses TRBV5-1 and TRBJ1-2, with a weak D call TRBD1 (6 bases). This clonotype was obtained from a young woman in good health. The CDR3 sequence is CASSLFPGEGNGYTF. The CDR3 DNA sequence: TGCGCCAGCAGCTTGTTTCCAGGGGAAGGGAATGGCTACACCTTC.